A single sample is the source of the 4 T cell receptor beta chains below, sequenced in a study of read filtering for tumor transcriptome and immune sequencing (dated by TCRdb to 2020 to 2021). Sequenced on an Illumina HiSeq 4000. Starting from around 420 ng RNA, TCR libraries were constructed with the Immunoverse kit using molecular barcoded adaptors that cover the alpha/delta and beta/gamma chains. Through fastp at Q25 and MiXCR, TCRdb rebuilt clones from the public reads, retaining in-frame beta chains. Each CDR3 protein gets just one entry, which takes the most common genes and DNA from the rows behind it. This sample gives around 20,000 distinct CDR3 sequences in total; over 20% of them show up just once. The ten largest clones represent around 24% of the sample. The sample comprised a population of CD138-negative cells sorted from bone marrow. The meaning of the sample's cell subset or site label: bone marrow mononuclear cells depleted of CD138+ plasma/myeloma cells by negative magnetic selection. The source is a donor aged 40 or over with multiple myeloma.

This clonotype was picked up a small number of times. The chain uses TRBV3-1 and TRBJ2-1; D gene ambiguous. This CDR3 is built from 15 residues. Trimming shortened V by 6 bases and J by 9 bases, and 21 bases separated the two germline ends. Germline CDR1 and CDR2: LGHDT and YNNKEL (reference sequence). CDR3 region: CASRNDRQISGEQFF. CDR3 sequence (DNA): TGTGCCAGCAGGAACGATCGGCAGATCTCAGGTGAGCAGTTCTTC.

This clonotype counts as medium-sized (0.01 to 0.1%). The chain carries TRBV7-8 and TRBJ2-1; D gene unclear. The V gene's germline CDR1 is SGHVS and CDR2 FQNEAQ. V gave up 5 bases and J gave up 4 bases, with 9 bases separating them. CDR3 size: 13 residues. CDR3 DNA sequence: TGTGCCAGCAGCCCGAACCAGTACAATGAGCAGTTCTTC. It encodes CASSPNQYNEQFF.

At least ten counts were recorded for this clonotype. The chain has TRBV11-2 and TRBJ2-1; D unresolved. Trimming removed 1 base from V and 9 bases from J, with 7 bases in between. Germline-derived CDR1 and CDR2 are SGHAT and FQNNGV. This CDR3 is built from 12 residues. The CDR3 is CASSLAPAEQFF. The CDR3 DNA follows: TGTGCCAGCAGCTTAGCCCCGGCTGAGCAGTTCTTC.

The sample holds many counts of this clonotype. This chain joins TRBV30 and TRBJ1-4; D remains unclear. CDR3 length: 13 amino acids. The V and J ends lost 2 bases and 7 bases respectively, with 11 bases between them. Germline assignment: CDR1 GTSNPN and CDR2 SVGIG (reference sequence). Here the CDR3 DNA reads TGTGCCTGGAGTACCTCGGGGAGTGAAAAACTGTTTTTT. Residues: CAWSTSGSEKLFF.